These 12 T cell receptor beta chains were sequenced from one sample in a study of blood T cell repertoires in COVID-19 (TCRdb year 2020). The method behind the library was the immunoSEQ multiplex PCR assay. TCRdb retrieved this table from immuneACCESS and kept in-frame rearrangements only. Not all clones are present; in checked studies, unresolved V genes account for under half, and no reason is known for the remainder. The sample data list under 60,000 clones, and less than 85% of these were observed just once. Jointly, the top ten make up approximately 8.3% of the sample. Sequencing was performed on peripheral blood. Receptor source: a man in his 60s with acute or convalescent COVID-19.

This rearrangement joins TRBV5-1 to TRBJ2-7, with D possibly TRBD1 on 6 matching bases. This CDR3 has 15 amino acids. The germline V gene encodes CDR1 SGHRS and CDR2 YFSETQ. V lost 4 bases and J lost 3, with 17 bases in between. The CDR3 region has the DNA TGCGCCAGCAGCGTTCAGGGGACCCCGGGCTACGAGCAGTACTTC. It specifies CASSVQGTPGYEQYF.

The rearrangement joins TRBV15 to TRBJ2-5, with 8 nucleotides matching TRBD1. V was clipped by 0 bases and J by 3 bases; unmatched bases: 18. The CDR3 runs 20 residues. Germline assignment: CDR1 LNHNV and CDR2 YYDKDF (reference sequence). For the CDR3, the DNA is TGTGCCACCAGCAGAGATTTTAGGGACAGGCGGGTCGGGGATGAAGAGACCCAGTACTTC. Amino acids: CATSRDFRDRRVGDEETQYF. Filled out from reference TRBV15 and TRBJ2-5, the complete variable domain reads DAMVIQNPRYQVTQFGKPVTLSCSQTLNHNVMYWYQQKSSQAPKLLFHYYDKDFNNEADTPDNFQSRRPNTSFCFLDIRSPGLGDTAMYLCATSRDFRDRRVGDEETQYFGPGTRLLVL.

The chain couples TRBV7-7 to TRBJ2-3; D may be TRBD2 (6 bases). This CDR3 is built from 16 residues. The germline gives CDR1 SSHAT, CDR2 FNYEAQ (reference sequence). V was pared by 4 bases and J by 4 bases, with 18 bases between. This CDR3 is CASSSEVAGTPDTQYF. As DNA, the CDR3 is TGTGCCAGCAGCTCAGAGGTGGCGGGGACGCCAGATACGCAGTATTTT. Complete variable domain (other parts from reference TRBV7-7 and TRBJ2-3): GAGVSQSPRYKVTKRGQDVTLRCDPISSHATLYWYQQALGQGPEFLTYFNYEAQPDKSGLPSDRFSAERPEGSISTLTIQRTEQRDSAMYRCASSSEVAGTPDTQYFGPGTRLTVL.

The rearrangement links TRBV20-1 to TRBJ2-7; tentatively, D is TRBD1 (5 bases). This CDR3 has 11 residues. Germline values: CDR1 DFQATT, CDR2 SNEGSKA (reference sequence). The V gene lost 5 bases and the J gene lost 3 bases, with 8 bases spanning the gap. CDR3 region: CSAVTVYEQYF. The CDR3 coding sequence is TGCAGTGCTGTGACAGTCTACGAGCAGTACTTC.

The gene calls are TRBV5-1 and TRBJ1-3; possible D gene TRBD1, 6 bases. V lost 3 bases and J 4 bases, leaving 11 bases between the germline ends. This CDR3 spans 14 amino acids. Germline V gives CDR1 SGHRS, CDR2 YFSETQ. CDR3 nucleotides: TGCGCCAGCAGCTGGGCCGACAGGGGAAACACCATATATTTT. Encoded protein: CASSWADRGNTIYF.

The V gene is TRBV5-1, the J gene TRBJ1-5, with 7 positions matching TRBD1. CDR3 length: 15 residues. V lost 1 base and J lost 3; bases outside the gene matches: 4. Germline V CDR1 and CDR2: SGHRS, YFSETQ. CDR3 protein: CASSLLTGDNQPQHF. As DNA, the CDR3 is TGCGCCAGCAGCTTGCTCACAGGGGACAATCAGCCCCAGCATTTT.

The rearrangement joins TRBV12-5 to TRBJ1-2, with no clear D. V was shortened by 0 bases and J by 2 bases, with 7 bases between the two germline ends. This CDR3 region has 14 residues. Germline CDR1 is LGHNT and CDR2 is FRNRAP. CDR3 loop: CASGLVPRNYGYTF. As DNA, the CDR3 is TGTGCTAGTGGTTTGGTCCCCAGGAACTATGGCTACACCTTC.

The chain joins TRBV24-1 to TRBJ1-2; TRBD1 agrees at 7 bases. Trimming removed 6 bases from V and 7 bases from J; junction bases left unmatched: 4. CDR3 size: 12 residues. From germline, CDR1 is KGHDR and CDR2 SFDVKD. The CDR3 nucleotides read TGTGCCACCAGTTATACAGGGGTTGGCTACACCTTC. It encodes CATSYTGVGYTF.

The chain couples TRBV11-2 to TRBJ2-7, with TRBD2 as a possible D gene (6 bases). Germline CDR1 reads SGHAT; CDR2 reads FQNNGV. The CDR3 is made up of 13 amino acids. V lost 4 bases, J lost 3 bases, and 10 bases lay in between. DNA of the CDR3: TGTGCCAGCAGCTCGGGACTCAACTACGAGCAGTACTTC. Its protein product is CASSSGLNYEQYF.

The J gene is TRBJ1-5, the V gene TRBV4-2; 8 nucleotides line up with TRBD1. Trimming removed 1 base from V and 5 bases from J; junction bases left unmatched: 1. The CDR3 is 14 residues long. Germline lookup yields CDR1 LGHNA and CDR2 YNFKEQ. CDR3 coding DNA: TGTGCCAGCAGCCAAGGACAGGGGTATCAGCCCCAGCATTTT. It yields the protein CASSQGQGYQPQHF.

The chain carries TRBV29-1 and TRBJ1-1, with TRBD1 as a possible D gene (6 bases). The V gene lost 3 bases and the J gene lost 5 bases, with 10 bases spanning the gap. CDR3 length: 12 residues. CDR1 and CDR2 (germline): SQVTM, ANQGSEA. This CDR3 reads CSVENRETEAFF. The CDR3 DNA follows: TGCAGCGTTGAGAACAGGGAAACTGAAGCTTTCTTT.

This sequence joins TRBV3-1 (or the pseudogene TRBV3-2) and TRBJ1-5, with D unresolved. Germline CDR1 is LGHDT and CDR2 is YNNKEL (reference sequence). The CDR3 consists of 21 residues. Trimming left V 2 bases short and J 1 base short, with 27 bases between. The CDR3 here is CASSQITYTQKVRRSNQPQHF. Here the CDR3 DNA reads TGTGCCAGCAGCCAAATTACCTACACTCAAAAGGTACGGCGGAGCAATCAGCCCCAGCATTTT.